These 6 T cell receptor beta chains were all obtained from the same sample, sequenced in a study of cytomegalovirus exposure and HLA in healthy donors (TCRdb year 2017). The method behind the library was the immunoSEQ multiplex PCR assay. The multiplex PCR relied on a mix of 60 forward primers for TCR Vbeta segments and 13 reverse primers for TCR Jbeta segments. As stored in TCRdb, this immuneACCESS dataset retains in-frame rearrangements with V and J assigned. A fraction of the clones does not appear; measured against another copy, unresolved V genes explain less than half of the discrepancy, and the remainder lacks a known reason. The sample table shows about 98,000 clones, and about two thirds are seen once. The top ten hold 2% to 3% of the sample. Sequencing was performed on PBMCs. The receptors shown here come from a man aged 50 to 60 in good health and CMV-seronegative.

The chain carries TRBV19 and TRBJ1-2; 7 bases fit TRBD1. There are 12 residues in the CDR3. V dropped 5 bases and J dropped 8; count of bases not matched to a gene: 5. Germline V CDR1 and CDR2: LNHDA, SQIVND (reference sequence). CDR3 residues: CASSPRGTGYTF. CDR3 DNA: TGTGCCAGTAGTCCCAGGGGGACGGGCTACACCTTC.

This chain uses TRBV27 with TRBJ2-7; the match to TRBD1 covers 10 bases. Germline CDR1 MNHEY, CDR2 SMNVEV (reference sequence). V dropped 2 bases and J dropped 4; count of bases not matched to a gene: 5. This CDR3 comprises 15 residues. CDR3 protein: CASSLTGQGFYEQYF. The CDR3 bases are TGTGCCAGCAGTTTAACGGGACAGGGGTTTTACGAGCAGTACTTC.

The V and J genes are TRBV7-3 and TRBJ2-1, with 10 bases that match TRBD2. V gave up 2 bases and J gave up 7 bases; unmatched junction bases: 5. CDR1 and CDR2 from the germline V gene are SGHTA and FQGTGA. The CDR3 is 15 residues long. CDR3 sequence (DNA): TGTGCCAGCAGCTTACTAGCGGGAGCGGGGAATGAGCAGTTCTTC. Its translation: CASSLLAGAGNEQFF.

The V call is TRBV30, the J call TRBJ2-5; D may be TRBD1 (6 bases). The germline V gene encodes CDR1 GTSNPN and CDR2 SVGIG (reference sequence). The V end lost 2 bases, the J end lost 5 bases, and 12 bases lay between the germline ends. There are 13 residues in the CDR3. CDR3 sequence: CAWSLDRGETQYF. CDR3 nucleotides: TGTGCCTGGAGTCTGGACAGAGGGGAGACCCAGTACTTC.

The chain employs TRBV19 and TRBJ2-3, with 7 bases lining up with TRBD2. CDR1 LNHDA and CDR2 SQIVND come from the germline V gene (reference sequence). The CDR3 is made up of 16 amino acids. V gave up 5 bases and J gave up 4 bases; unmatched junction bases: 12. In DNA form, the CDR3 reads TGTGCCAGTAGTCCCGGCGGATCGGCGGGAGCAGATACGCAGTATTTT. Translated, it gives CASSPGGSAGADTQYF.

The genes are TRBV28 and TRBJ1-2, with a weak D call TRBD1 (6 bases). Germline loops: CDR1 MDHEN, CDR2 SYDVKM. Trimming took 6 bases from V and 4 from J, leaving 12 bases between them. The CDR3 covers 13 residues. The CDR3 here is CASSTGHRYGYTF. The DNA of the CDR3 is TGTGCCAGCAGCACGGGACACCGCTATGGCTACACCTTC.